This TCR beta chain emerged from a study of T-cell memory formation after mild COVID-19 (dated by TCRdb to about 2021). Some background on the complete study: Most TCR sequence clusters were specific to one of the two donors. Two young, previously healthy adult volunteers made up the cohort, one male and one female. In two donors, T-cell clones that expanded and contracted after mild COVID-19 were tracked by sequencing TCRalpha and TCRbeta repertoires over time.

Counted from cysteine to phenylalanine, this CDR3 has 16 amino acids. Only the CDR3 portion is preserved as DNA: 48 bases, with reading frame beginning at the first base. As encoded in the germline V gene (reference sequence), CDR1 is LNHDA while CDR2 is SQIVND. Trimming leaves V shorter by 5 bases and J shorter by 0 bases, with the junction holding 9 bases beyond the gene matches. This clonotype has a handful of counts. The antigen it binds to is not known. No much larger clone exists at a distance of one base, and base qualities are not known. The study at large found these results: Contracting CD4+ clones turned up mainly in the CM and EM memory subsets, whereas EMRA was where CD8+ clones were enriched. The second-wave clones that peaked on day 37 were not confirmed to be SARS-CoV-2 specific. The detection of some responding clones in pre-infection memory suggests that pre-existing cross-reactive memory T cells joined the SARS-CoV-2 response. From day 15 to 85, contracting clones showed balanced CD4/CD8 phenotypes, whereas a second wave of clones that expanded from day 15 to 37 leaned towards CD4+. The study included only a couple of mild cases, and larger cohorts that include severe cases with pre-infection samples were judged to be necessary.

Ficoll-Paque density gradient centrifugation was the method used to isolate PBMCs. The sequencing machine was an Illumina NovaSeq 6000. TCRalpha and TCRbeta cDNA libraries were constructed by 5'RACE with constant-segment primers, with sample barcodes and unique molecular identifiers being introduced. RNA was extracted from every sample with Trizol reagent. The libraries were amplified in two PCR steps, and the second step added a second sample barcode and Illumina TruSeq adapters. Sequencing of the libraries was done on an Illumina NovaSeq, producing 2 x 150 bp paired-end reads. On the study's bioinformatics: Demultiplexing of reads and collapsing into UMI-guided consensus sequences were performed with migec v1.2.7. With mixcr v2.1.11, UMI consensuses were aligned to TRA and TRB V and J templates and assembled into clonotypes. A clonotype was counted as expanded or contracted only when both edgeR and NoisET called the clonotype significant, with the noise models trained on biological replicates. For edgeR calls, a false discovery rate-adjusted p below 0.01 and a log2 fold-change threshold of 1 were applied. As an exploratory analysis of dynamics, max-normalized trajectories of the 1000 most abundant clonotypes were examined with PCA combined with hierarchical clustering. Separately sequenced CD4+ and CD8+ repertoires were used to assign a CD4 or CD8 phenotype to each responding clone. The public reads were run again by TCRdb, first through fastp at Q25 and then through MiXCR, and only productive beta chains were kept. Every entry covers one CDR3 protein and lists the most common genes and DNA from its rows. Here the V and J calls rest on TCRdb's processing, not on the authors' analysis. Recorded for this sample are hundreds of thousands of distinct CDR3 sequences; roughly 20% of them occurred a single time. The biggest ten clones account for 7.5% to 9.5% of the sample.

This sequence uses TRBV19 and TRBJ2-7, with TRBD2 identical over 8 junction bases. The sequence was collected from an adult woman who had mild COVID-19 (a few samples of this study predate the infection). The sample titles of this study are shuffled in the database, so cell type and time point are left out; the donor was told from shared clones. The sample comprised PBMCs or a T cell subset sorted from them (not recorded which). DNA sequence: TGTGCCAGTAGTTCGGCTAGCGGGTTAAGCTCCTACGAGCAGTACTTC. This sequence encodes CASSSASGLSSYEQYF.